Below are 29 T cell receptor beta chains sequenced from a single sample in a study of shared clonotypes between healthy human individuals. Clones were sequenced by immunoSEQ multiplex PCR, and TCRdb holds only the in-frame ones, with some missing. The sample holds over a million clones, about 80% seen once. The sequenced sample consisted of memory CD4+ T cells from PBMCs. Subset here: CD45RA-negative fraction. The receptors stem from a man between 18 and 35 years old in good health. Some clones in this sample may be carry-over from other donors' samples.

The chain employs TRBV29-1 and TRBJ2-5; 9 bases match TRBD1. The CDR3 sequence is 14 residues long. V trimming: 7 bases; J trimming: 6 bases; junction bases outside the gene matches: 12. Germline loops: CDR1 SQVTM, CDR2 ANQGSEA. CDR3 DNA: TGCAGCGACCTATTACAGGGGGCTGGGCAGACCCAGTACTTC. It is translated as CSDLLQGAGQTQYF.

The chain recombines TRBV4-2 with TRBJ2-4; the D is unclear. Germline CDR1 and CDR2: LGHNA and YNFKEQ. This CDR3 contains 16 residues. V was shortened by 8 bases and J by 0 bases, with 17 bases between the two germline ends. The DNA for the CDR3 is TGTGCCAGCGGATCGACTGGGCTTGAAGCCAAAAACATTCAGTACTTC. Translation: CASGSTGLEAKNIQYF.

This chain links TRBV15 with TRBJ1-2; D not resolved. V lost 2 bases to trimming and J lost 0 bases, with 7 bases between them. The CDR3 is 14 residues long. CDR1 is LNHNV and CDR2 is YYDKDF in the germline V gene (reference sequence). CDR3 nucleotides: TGTGCCACCAGCAGAACGGTTACTAACTATGGCTACACCTTC. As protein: CATSRTVTNYGYTF.

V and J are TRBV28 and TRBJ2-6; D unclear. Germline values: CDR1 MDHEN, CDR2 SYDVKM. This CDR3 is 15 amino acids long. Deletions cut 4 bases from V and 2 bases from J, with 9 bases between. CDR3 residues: CASSSHGPGANVLTF. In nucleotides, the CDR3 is TGTGCCAGCAGTTCCCATGGGCCTGGGGCCAACGTCCTGACTTTC.

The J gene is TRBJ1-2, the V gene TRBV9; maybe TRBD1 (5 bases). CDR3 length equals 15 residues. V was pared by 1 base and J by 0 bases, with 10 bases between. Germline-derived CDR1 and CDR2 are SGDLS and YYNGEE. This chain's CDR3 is CASSVQGGTNYGYTF. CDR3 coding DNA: TGTGCCAGCAGCGTACAGGGAGGGACTAACTATGGCTACACCTTC. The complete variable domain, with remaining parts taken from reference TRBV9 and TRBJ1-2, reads DSGVTQTPKHLITATGQRVTLRCSPRSGDLSVYWYQQSLDQGLQFLIQYYNGEERAKGNILERFSAQQFPDLHSELNLSSLELGDSALYFCASSVQGGTNYGYTFGSGTRLTVV.

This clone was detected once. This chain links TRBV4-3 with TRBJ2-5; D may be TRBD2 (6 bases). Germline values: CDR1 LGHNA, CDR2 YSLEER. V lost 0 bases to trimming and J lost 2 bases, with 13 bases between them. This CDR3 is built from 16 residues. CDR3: CASSQDGRIPQETQYF. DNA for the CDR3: TGCGCCAGCAGCCAAGATGGGAGGATCCCACAAGAGACCCAGTACTTC.

CDR3 nucleotides: TGTGCCAGCAGCCCGCGGGGAGTTAGCTCCTACGAGCAGTACTTC. Residues: CASSPRGVSSYEQYF. This chain connects TRBV7-9 to TRBJ2-7, with TRBD2 as a possible D gene (6 bases). CDR1 is SEHNR and CDR2 is FQNEAQ in the germline V gene (reference sequence). The CDR3 loop spans 15 amino acids. The ends were cut back, 5 bases at V and 0 bases at J, with 14 bases in the middle.

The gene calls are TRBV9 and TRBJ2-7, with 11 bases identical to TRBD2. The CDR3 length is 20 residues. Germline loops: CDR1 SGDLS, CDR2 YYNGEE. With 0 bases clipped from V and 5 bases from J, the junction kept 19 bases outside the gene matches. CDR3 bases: TGTGCCAGCAGCGTAGCCACGACATTAGCGGGAGGGCCCCCAGCGGACGAGCAGTACTTC. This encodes CASSVATTLAGGPPADEQYF.

The DNA for the CDR3 is TGTGCCAGCAGCGTCCAGGGGGCTTATGGGGCCAACGTCCTGACTTTC. Translating gives CASSVQGAYGANVLTF. The chain links TRBV9 to TRBJ2-6, with 8 positions matching TRBD1. CDR1 is SGDLS, CDR2 YYNGEE, per germline. V lost 2 bases to trimming and J lost 3 bases; unmatched junction nucleotides: 4. This CDR3 has 16 residues. Full variable domain (missing parts from reference TRBV9 and TRBJ2-6): DSGVTQTPKHLITATGQRVTLRCSPRSGDLSVYWYQQSLDQGLQFLIQYYNGEERAKGNILERFSAQQFPDLHSELNLSSLELGDSALYFCASSVQGAYGANVLTFGAGSRLTVL.

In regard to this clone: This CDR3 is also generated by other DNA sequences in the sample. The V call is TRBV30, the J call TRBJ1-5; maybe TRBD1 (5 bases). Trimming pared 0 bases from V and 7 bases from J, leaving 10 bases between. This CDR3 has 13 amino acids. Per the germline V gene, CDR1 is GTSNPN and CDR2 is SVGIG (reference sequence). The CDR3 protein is CAWSVGGKQPQHF. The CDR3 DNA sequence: TGTGCCTGGAGTGTCGGGGGAAAGCAGCCCCAGCATTTT.

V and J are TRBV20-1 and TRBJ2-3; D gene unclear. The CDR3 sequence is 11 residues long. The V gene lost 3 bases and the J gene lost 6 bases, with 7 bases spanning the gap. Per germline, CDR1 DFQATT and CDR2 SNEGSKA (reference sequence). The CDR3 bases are TGCAGTGCTAGCTCCCGCGATACGCAGTATTTT. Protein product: CSASSRDTQYF.

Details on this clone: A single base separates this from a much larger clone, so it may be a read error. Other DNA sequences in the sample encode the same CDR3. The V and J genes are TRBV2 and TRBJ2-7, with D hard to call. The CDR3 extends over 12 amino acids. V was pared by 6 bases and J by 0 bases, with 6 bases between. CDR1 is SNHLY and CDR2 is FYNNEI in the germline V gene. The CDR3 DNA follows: TGTGCCAGCAGGGCTAGCTCCTACGAGCAGTACTTC. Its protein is CASRASSYEQYF. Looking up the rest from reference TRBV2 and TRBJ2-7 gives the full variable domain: EPEVTQTPSHQVTQMGQEVILRCVPISNHLYFYWYRQILGQKVEFLVSFYNNEISEKSEIFDDQFSVERPDGSNFTLKIRSTKLEDSAMYFCASRASSYEQYFGPGTRLTVT.

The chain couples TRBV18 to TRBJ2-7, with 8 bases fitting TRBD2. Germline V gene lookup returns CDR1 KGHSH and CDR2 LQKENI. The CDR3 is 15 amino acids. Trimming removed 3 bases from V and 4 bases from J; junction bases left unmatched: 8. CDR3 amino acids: CASSPWAGGEYEQYF. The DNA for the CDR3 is TGTGCCAGCTCACCGTGGGCGGGAGGAGAGTACGAGCAGTACTTC. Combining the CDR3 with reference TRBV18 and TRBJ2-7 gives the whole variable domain NAGVMQNPRHLVRRRGQEARLRCSPMKGHSHVYWYRQLPEEGLKFMVYLQKENIIDESGMPKERFSAEFPKEGPSILRIQQVVRGDSAAYFCASSPWAGGEYEQYFGPGTRLTVT.

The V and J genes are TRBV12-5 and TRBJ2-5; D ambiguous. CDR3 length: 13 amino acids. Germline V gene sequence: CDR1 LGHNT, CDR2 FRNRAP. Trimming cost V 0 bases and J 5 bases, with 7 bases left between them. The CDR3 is CASGLVGKETQYF. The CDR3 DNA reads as TGTGCTAGTGGTTTGGTAGGCAAGGAGACCCAGTACTTC. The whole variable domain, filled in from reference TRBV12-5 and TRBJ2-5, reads DARVTQTPRHKVTEMGQEVTMRCQPILGHNTVFWYRQTMMQGLELLAYFRNRAPLDDSGMPKDRFSAEMPDATLATLKIQPSEPRDSAVYFCASGLVGKETQYFGPGTRLLVL.

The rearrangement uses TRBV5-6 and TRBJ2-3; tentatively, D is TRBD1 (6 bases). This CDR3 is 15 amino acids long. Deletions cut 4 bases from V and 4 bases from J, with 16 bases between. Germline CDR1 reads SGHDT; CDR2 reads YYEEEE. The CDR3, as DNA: TGTGCCAGCAGCCGGGACAACCCCTGGGCAGATACGCAGTATTTT. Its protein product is CASSRDNPWADTQYF.

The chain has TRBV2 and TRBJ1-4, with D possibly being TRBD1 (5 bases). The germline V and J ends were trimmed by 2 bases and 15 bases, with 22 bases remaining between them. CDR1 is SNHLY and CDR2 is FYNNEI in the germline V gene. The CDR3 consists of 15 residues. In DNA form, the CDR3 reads TGTGCCAGCAGTGAACGGGCAGGGAACCCCGGTGAGGTGTTTTTT. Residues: CASSERAGNPGEVFF.

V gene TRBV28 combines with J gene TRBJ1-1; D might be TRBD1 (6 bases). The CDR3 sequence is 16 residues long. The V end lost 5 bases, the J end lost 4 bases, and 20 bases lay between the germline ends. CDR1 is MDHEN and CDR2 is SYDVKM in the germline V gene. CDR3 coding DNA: TGTGCCAGCAGTCTAGAGATGGGGGGCCCTGGCACTGAAGCTTTCTTT. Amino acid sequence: CASSLEMGGPGTEAFF.

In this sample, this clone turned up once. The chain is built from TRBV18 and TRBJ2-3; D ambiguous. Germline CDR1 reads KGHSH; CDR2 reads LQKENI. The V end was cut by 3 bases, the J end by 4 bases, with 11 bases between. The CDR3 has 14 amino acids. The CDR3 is CASSPKRSADTQYF. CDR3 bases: TGTGCCAGCTCACCGAAGAGGTCAGCAGATACGCAGTATTTT. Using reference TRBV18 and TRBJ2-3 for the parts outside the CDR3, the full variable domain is NAGVMQNPRHLVRRRGQEARLRCSPMKGHSHVYWYRQLPEEGLKFMVYLQKENIIDESGMPKERFSAEFPKEGPSILRIQQVVRGDSAAYFCASSPKRSADTQYFGPGTRLTVL.

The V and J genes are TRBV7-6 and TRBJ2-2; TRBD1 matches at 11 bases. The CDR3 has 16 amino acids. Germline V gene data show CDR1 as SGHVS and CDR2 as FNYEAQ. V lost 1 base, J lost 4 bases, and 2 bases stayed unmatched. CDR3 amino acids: CASSLGGTGGTGELFF. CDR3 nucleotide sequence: TGTGCCAGCAGCTTAGGCGGGACAGGGGGCACCGGGGAGCTGTTTTTT.

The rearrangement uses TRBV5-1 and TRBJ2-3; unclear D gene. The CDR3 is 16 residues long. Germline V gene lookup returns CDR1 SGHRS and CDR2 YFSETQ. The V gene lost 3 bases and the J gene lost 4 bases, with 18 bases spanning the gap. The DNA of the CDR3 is TGCGCCAGCAGCTCCCTGGGCCCCGGTACGGCAGATACGCAGTATTTT. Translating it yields CASSSLGPGTADTQYF.

CDR3 loop: CASRSPPRETQYF. Written as DNA, the CDR3 is TGCGCCAGCAGATCACCGCCGCGGGAGACCCAGTACTTC. The chain has TRBV5-1 and TRBJ2-5, with D hard to call. The V end lost 5 bases, the J end lost 5 bases, and 13 bases lay between the germline ends. CDR3 size: 13 residues. Per the germline V gene, CDR1 is SGHRS and CDR2 is YFSETQ.

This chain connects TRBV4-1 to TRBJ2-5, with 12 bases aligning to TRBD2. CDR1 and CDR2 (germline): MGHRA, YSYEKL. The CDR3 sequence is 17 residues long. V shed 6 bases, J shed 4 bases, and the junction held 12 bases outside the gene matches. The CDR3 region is CASSTPSGRGGRETQYF. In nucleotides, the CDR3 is TGCGCCAGCAGTACCCCTAGCGGGAGGGGGGGGAGAGAGACCCAGTACTTC.

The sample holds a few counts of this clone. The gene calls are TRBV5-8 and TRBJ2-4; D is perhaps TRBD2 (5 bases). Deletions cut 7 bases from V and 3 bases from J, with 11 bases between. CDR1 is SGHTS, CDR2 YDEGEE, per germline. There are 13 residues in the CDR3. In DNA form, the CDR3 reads TGTGCCAGCTGCCGGGGTGGCAAAAACATTCAGTACTTC. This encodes CASCRGGKNIQYF.

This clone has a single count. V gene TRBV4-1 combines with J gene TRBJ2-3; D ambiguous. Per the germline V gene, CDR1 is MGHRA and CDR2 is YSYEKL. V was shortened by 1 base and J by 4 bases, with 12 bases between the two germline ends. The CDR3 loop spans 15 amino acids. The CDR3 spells CASSQGNRGSDTQYF. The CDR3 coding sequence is TGCGCCAGCAGCCAAGGTAACAGAGGATCAGATACGCAGTATTTT.

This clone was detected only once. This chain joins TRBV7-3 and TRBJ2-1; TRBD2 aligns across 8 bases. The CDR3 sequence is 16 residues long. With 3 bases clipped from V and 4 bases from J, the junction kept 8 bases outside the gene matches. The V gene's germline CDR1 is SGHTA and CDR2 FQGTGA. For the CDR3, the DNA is TGTGCCAGCAGCTTGACCGGGACTAGGGGGTACAATGAGCAGTTCTTC. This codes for CASSLTGTRGYNEQFF.

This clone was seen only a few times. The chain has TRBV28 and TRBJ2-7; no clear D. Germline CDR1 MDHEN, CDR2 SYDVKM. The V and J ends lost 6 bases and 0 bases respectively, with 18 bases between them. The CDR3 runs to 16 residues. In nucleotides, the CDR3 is TGTGCCAGCAGCTCTCTCTTACCCCTTGTCTCCTACGAGCAGTACTTC. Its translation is CASSSLLPLVSYEQYF.

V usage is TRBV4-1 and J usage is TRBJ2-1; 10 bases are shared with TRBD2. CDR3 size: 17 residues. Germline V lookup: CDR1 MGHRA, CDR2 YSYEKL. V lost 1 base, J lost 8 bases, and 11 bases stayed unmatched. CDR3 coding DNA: TGCGCCAGCAGCCAAGTAGCTGGACTAGCGGCCAGGGATGAGCAGTTCTTC. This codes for CASSQVAGLAARDEQFF.

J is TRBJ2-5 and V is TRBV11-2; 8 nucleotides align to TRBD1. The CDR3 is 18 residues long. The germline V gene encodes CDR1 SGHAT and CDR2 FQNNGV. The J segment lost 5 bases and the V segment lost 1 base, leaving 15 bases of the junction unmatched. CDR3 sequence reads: CASSLVGRTGRYGETQYF. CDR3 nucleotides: TGTGCCAGCAGCTTAGTAGGGAGGACAGGGCGATACGGGGAGACCCAGTACTTC.

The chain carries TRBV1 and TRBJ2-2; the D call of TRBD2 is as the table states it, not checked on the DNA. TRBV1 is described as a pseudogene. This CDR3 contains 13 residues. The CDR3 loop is CTNRTSWTGELFF. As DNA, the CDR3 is TGCACCAACCGGACTAGCTGGACCGGGGAGCTGTTTTTT.